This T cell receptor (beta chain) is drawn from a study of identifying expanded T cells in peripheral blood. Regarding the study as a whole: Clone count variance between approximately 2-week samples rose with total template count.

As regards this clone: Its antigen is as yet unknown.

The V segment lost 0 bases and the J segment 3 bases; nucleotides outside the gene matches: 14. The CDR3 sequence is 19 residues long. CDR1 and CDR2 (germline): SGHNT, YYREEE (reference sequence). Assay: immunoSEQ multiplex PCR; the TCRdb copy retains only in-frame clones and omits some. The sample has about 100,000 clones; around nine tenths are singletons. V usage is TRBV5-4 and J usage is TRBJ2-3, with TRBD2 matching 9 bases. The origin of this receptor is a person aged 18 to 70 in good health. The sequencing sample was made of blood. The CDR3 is CASSLAPAGGAGKTDTQYF. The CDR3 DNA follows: TGTGCCAGCAGCTTGGCCCCTGCGGGGGGGGCAGGAAAAACAGATACGCAGTATTTT.